This T cell receptor (beta chain) was captured by sequencing in a study of T cells in Graves' hyperthyroidism and ophthalmopathy. The sample holds many counts of this clonotype. The CDR3 extends over 13 amino acids. The V end lost 5 bases, the J end lost 2 bases, and 8 bases lay between the germline ends. Germline V gene data show CDR1 as SNHLY and CDR2 as FYNNEI. TCR beta CDR3 regions were amplified from RNA. HTBI primers were employed in a first-round RT-PCR of the TCR CDR3. TCRdb processed the multiplex PCR reads anew with MiXCR; each CDR3 protein has one entry. The sample includes roughly 570,000 distinct CDR3 sequences, around 14% of them seen just once.

This clonotype originated in a woman aged 25 to 39 with Graves' hyperthyroidism. The chain employs TRBV2 and TRBJ2-3; no definite D call. Sequenced: blood. The CDR3 nucleotides are TGTGCCAGCAGTCGGGTAAACACAGATACGCAGTATTTT. Encoded protein: CASSRVNTDTQYF.